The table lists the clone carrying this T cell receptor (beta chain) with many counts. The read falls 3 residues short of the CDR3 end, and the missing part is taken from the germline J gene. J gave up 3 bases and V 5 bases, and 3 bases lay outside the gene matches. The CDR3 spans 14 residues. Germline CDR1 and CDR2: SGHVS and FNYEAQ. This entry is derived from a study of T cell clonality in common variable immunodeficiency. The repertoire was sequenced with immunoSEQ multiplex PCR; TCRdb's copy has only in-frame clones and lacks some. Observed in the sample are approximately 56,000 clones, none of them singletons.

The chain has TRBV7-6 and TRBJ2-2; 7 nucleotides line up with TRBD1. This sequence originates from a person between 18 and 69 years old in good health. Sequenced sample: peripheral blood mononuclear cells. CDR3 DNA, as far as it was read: TGTGCCAGCAGCCGAGACAGGGACACCGGGGAG. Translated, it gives CASSRDRDTGE. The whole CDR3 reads CASSRDRDTGELFF.